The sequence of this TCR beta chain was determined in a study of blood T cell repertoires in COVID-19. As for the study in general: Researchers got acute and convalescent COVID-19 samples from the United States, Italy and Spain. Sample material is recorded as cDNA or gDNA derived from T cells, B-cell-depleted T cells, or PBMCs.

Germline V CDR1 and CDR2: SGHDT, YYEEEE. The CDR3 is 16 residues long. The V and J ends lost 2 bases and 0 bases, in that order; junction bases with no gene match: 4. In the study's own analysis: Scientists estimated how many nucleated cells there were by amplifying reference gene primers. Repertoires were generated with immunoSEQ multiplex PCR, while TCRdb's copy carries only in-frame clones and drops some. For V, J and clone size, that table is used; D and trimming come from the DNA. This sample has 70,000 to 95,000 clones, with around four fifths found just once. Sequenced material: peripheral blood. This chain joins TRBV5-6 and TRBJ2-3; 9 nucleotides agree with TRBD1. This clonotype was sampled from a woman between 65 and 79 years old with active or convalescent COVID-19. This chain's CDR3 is CASSLWTGDSTDTQYF. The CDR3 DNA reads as TGTGCCAGCAGCTTATGGACAGGGGATAGCACAGATACGCAGTATTTT.